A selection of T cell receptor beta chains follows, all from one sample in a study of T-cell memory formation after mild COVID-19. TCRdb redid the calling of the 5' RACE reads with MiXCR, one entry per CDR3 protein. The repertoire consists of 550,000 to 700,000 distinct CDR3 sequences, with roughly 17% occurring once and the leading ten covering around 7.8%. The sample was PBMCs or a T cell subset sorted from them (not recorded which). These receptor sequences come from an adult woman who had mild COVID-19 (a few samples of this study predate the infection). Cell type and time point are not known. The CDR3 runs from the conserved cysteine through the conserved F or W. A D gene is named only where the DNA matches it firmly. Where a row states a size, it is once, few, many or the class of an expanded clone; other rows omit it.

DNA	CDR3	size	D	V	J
TGTGCCGCGGGTATCTCTGGAAACACCATATATTTT	CAAGISGNTIYF	few	.	TRBV25-1	TRBJ1-3
TGTGCCAGCAGTTCCCCTCAGGTGAACACCGGGGAGCTGTTTTTT	CASSSPQVNTGELFF	.	.	TRBV12-3/TRBV12-4	TRBJ2-2
TGTGCCAGCAGTCCTAGGAGGGGGTACTTTGGCTACACCTTC	CASSPRRGYFGYTF	.	.	TRBV12-3/TRBV12-4	TRBJ1-2
TGTGCCAGCAGCCAAGGTAGGGATGGCTACACCTTC	CASSQGRDGYTF	.	.	TRBV4-2	TRBJ1-2
TGTGCCAGCAGTGAAGTCATGGGGAACACTGAAGCTTTCTTT	CASSEVMGNTEAFF	.	.	TRBV6-1	TRBJ1-1
TGCGCCAGCAGCCAAGATGCGGGGAACACCGGGGAGCTGTTTTTT	CASSQDAGNTGELFF	.	.	TRBV4-1	TRBJ2-2
TGCGCCAGCAGGAGAGAGGAGGGAGGGATTACAGATACGCAGTATTTT	CASRREEGGITDTQYF	many	TRBD2	TRBV5-1	TRBJ2-3
TGTGCCAGCAGCCCCTCCGGGACAGAGGTTTACGAGCAGTACTTC	CASSPSGTEVYEQYF	.	TRBD1	TRBV9	TRBJ2-7
TGCAGCGTTGAAGATCAGGGGGTTTTCGCTTTCTTT	CSVEDQGVFAFF	.	TRBD1	TRBV29-1	TRBJ1-1
TGTGCCAGCAGCTTGGAAGGTAGCCGATGGTCCGGGGAGCTGTTTTTT	CASSLEGSRWSGELFF	.	.	TRBV5-6	TRBJ2-2
TGTGCCAGCAGTAGGCGATCTGGCGGGAGGGATGGGTATGAGCAGTTCTTC	CASSRRSGGRDGYEQFF	.	TRBD2	TRBV6-6	TRBJ2-1
TGTGCCAGCAGCTCCGAGATTACCGGGGAGCTGTTTTTT	CASSSEITGELFF	many	.	TRBV7-8	TRBJ2-2
TGTGCCAGCAGCTTATCCCTAGCGGGAGCAGCGGAGCAGTTCTTC	CASSLSLAGAAEQFF	.	TRBD2	TRBV7-2	TRBJ2-1
TGCAGTGCTAGAGGGCTACAGGTGACTGAAGCTTTCTTT	CSARGLQVTEAFF	few	.	TRBV20-1	TRBJ1-1
TGTGCCTGGACGAGGAACACTGAAGCTTTCTTT	CAWTRNTEAFF	.	.	TRBV30	TRBJ1-1
TGTGCCAGCAGCACGGGAGAGCGGGGCCGGGACCAGTATTTT	CASSTGERGRDQYF	.	TRBD2	TRBV5-6	TRBJ2-3
TGCAGCGTTTTCCCCCGGGAGCGGAATGAAAAACTGTTTTTT	CSVFPRERNEKLFF	.	.	TRBV29-1	TRBJ1-4
TGTGCCAGCAGTTTAGAAGGCAGGGGGCATCAGCCCCAGCATTTT	CASSLEGRGHQPQHF	.	TRBD1	TRBV12-3/TRBV12-4	TRBJ1-5
TGTGCCAGTAGTATAGATCCTACTAGCGGCACCTACGAGCAGTACTTC	CASSIDPTSGTYEQYF	.	TRBD2	TRBV19	TRBJ2-7
TGTGCCAGCAGCTTAGCCGCCGGGCCCTACTACGAGCAGTACTTC	CASSLAAGPYYEQYF	few	.	TRBV7-9	TRBJ2-7
TGTGCCAGCAGCACCGGACAGGACAATTCCCCGTACGAGCAGTACTTC	CASSTGQDNSPYEQYF	few	TRBD1	TRBV7-6	TRBJ2-7
TGTGCCAGCATAAAAACAGAGACCCAGTACTTC	CASIKTETQYF	.	.	TRBV6-7	TRBJ2-5
TGTGCCAGCAGTTCAATGGAACAACTAGCGGGAGTCAATGAGCAGTTCTTC	CASSSMEQLAGVNEQFF	few	TRBD2	TRBV25-1	TRBJ2-1
TGTGCCAGCAGTTTAGAGATTATGAGAGGGGGATACACTGAAGCTTTCTTT	CASSLEIMRGGYTEAFF	many	.	TRBV12-3/TRBV12-4	TRBJ1-1
TGTGCCAGCAGCCAAGGCCTAACCCGCTACAATGAGCAGTTCTTC	CASSQGLTRYNEQFF	few	.	TRBV3-1	TRBJ2-1
TGTGCCAGCAGTTACCCCCGGCAGGGGACCGTTGCAACTAATGAAAAACTGTTTTTT	CASSYPRQGTVATNEKLFF	once	.	TRBV6-5	TRBJ1-4
TGTGCCAGCAGCGTAGGTCCTGCCAGGTACGAGCAGTACTTC	CASSVGPARYEQYF	.	.	TRBV9	TRBJ2-7
TGTGCCACCAGCAGAGCGCCAGCTGGAAACACCATATATTTT	CATSRAPAGNTIYF	.	.	TRBV15	TRBJ1-3
TGTGCCATCAGTGAGACCTCCTACGAGCAGTACTTC	CAISETSYEQYF	few	.	TRBV10-3	TRBJ2-7
TGTGCCAGCAGCTTAACGGTGTCAGGCGACGGCTACACCTTC	CASSLTVSGDGYTF	.	.	TRBV7-3	TRBJ1-2
TGTGCCAGCAGCTTAGGTATAGGGATGGCTTTCTTT	CASSLGIGMAFF	many	.	TRBV7-8	TRBJ1-1
TGTGCCAGCAGTCTTTCTGTAGGGGGGATTTCTGGCTACACCTTC	CASSLSVGGISGYTF	.	.	TRBV12-3/TRBV12-4	TRBJ1-2
TGTGCCAGCAGTTCTCTGGGACAACGGTATGGCTACACCTTC	CASSSLGQRYGYTF	.	.	TRBV28	TRBJ1-2
TGTGCCAGCAGCGGGAGGGGGACGGGTGAAGCTTTCTTT	CASSGRGTGEAFF	.	.	TRBV11-2	TRBJ1-1
TGTGCCAGCAGCTTTGAGTGGAACACTGAAGCTTTCTTT	CASSFEWNTEAFF	few	.	TRBV7-3	TRBJ1-1
TGTGCCAGCAGCTTCAAGCACCCGAACACCGGGGAGCTGTTTTTT	CASSFKHPNTGELFF	.	.	TRBV7-9	TRBJ2-2
TGTGCCAGCAGTGACTCCGGGGCGGGGGGATACAATGAGCAGTTCTTC	CASSDSGAGGYNEQFF	few	TRBD2	TRBV12-3/TRBV12-4	TRBJ2-1
TGTGCCAGCAGCTTACGAGACCTAGGACAGGGGGCTGTGTACGAGCAGTACTTC	CASSLRDLGQGAVYEQYF	few	TRBD1	TRBV7-9	TRBJ2-7
TGCGCCAGCAGCCAAGTAGGGGGGAGCAATCAGCCCCAGCATTTT	CASSQVGGSNQPQHF	.	.	TRBV4-1	TRBJ1-5
TGCGCCAGCAGCTTGGAGCCAGGGGATTTCTCTGGAAACACCATATATTTT	CASSLEPGDFSGNTIYF	.	.	TRBV5-1	TRBJ1-3
TGTGCCAGCAGTTACTCGATGATAGACACTAACTATGGCTACACCTTC	CASSYSMIDTNYGYTF	few	.	TRBV6-5	TRBJ1-2
TGCAGCGTTGCACTACCATCCCGCGGGGGGGATGAGCAGTTCTTC	CSVALPSRGGDEQFF	.	TRBD2	TRBV29-1	TRBJ2-1
TGCGCCAGCAGCGAGTCCATTGGCATTCAGTACTTC	CASSESIGIQYF	many	.	TRBV5-1	TRBJ2-4
TGTGCCAGCAGTTTCCCACTAACCGGGGCCAACGTCCTGACTTTC	CASSFPLTGANVLTF	.	.	TRBV28	TRBJ2-6
TGCAGTGCCACCTCCACAGCGCAAGAGACCCAGTACTTC	CSATSTAQETQYF	.	.	TRBV20-1	TRBJ2-5